One and the same sample provided the 6 T cell receptor beta chains below, sequenced in a study of T-cell reconstitution after alpha-beta-depleted transplantation in children (dated by TCRdb to 2015 to 2016). The library was built by means of PCR. Sequencing instrument: Illumina HiSeq 2500. TCR libraries were prepared with molecular barcoding, using unique molecular identifiers to normalize TCRbeta repertoire quantification. The public reads were quality trimmed at Q25 with fastp and then assembled into clones with MiXCR by TCRdb, keeping productive beta chains. Every entry covers one CDR3 protein and lists the most common genes and DNA from its rows. The table for this sample lists 360,000 or so distinct CDR3 sequences; roughly 22% of them were counted only once. Around 4% of the sample comes from the top ten. Here the sequenced sample was PBMCs from the stem cell graft donor, taken from the stem cell graft. These receptors were collected from a human donor who donated a stem cell graft to a child with acute myeloid leukemia.

In this sample, this clonotype turned up many times. The chain is built from TRBV20-1 and TRBJ2-2; no firm D call. This CDR3 is built from 13 residues. Germline V gives CDR1 DFQATT, CDR2 SNEGSKA (reference sequence). Trimming cost V 1 base and J 2 bases, with 5 bases left between them. CDR3 amino acids: CSARGVNTGELFF. CDR3 coding DNA: TGCAGTGCTAGAGGTGTAAACACCGGGGAGCTGTTTTTT.

DNA of the CDR3: TGTGCCAGCACCCTAGCGGGAGGTCCCAGGGACAATGAGCAGTTCTTC. This encodes CASTLAGGPRDNEQFF. The rearrangement uses TRBV12-3 or TRBV12-4 and TRBJ2-1, with 11 bases aligning to TRBD2. The CDR3 spans 16 residues. V shed 7 bases and J 5 bases; nucleotides not matched to a gene: 10.

The chain employs TRBV2 and TRBJ2-1, with 11 bases matching TRBD1. V was pared by 10 bases and J by 7 bases, with 9 bases of the junction left unmatched. Germline CDR1 is SNHLY and CDR2 is FYNNEI. The CDR3 is 14 amino acids. The CDR3 bases are TGTGCCACCTCGAGGACAGGGGGCTGGAATGAGCAGTTCTTC. Protein: CATSRTGGWNEQFF. The complete variable domain, with remaining parts taken from reference TRBV2 and TRBJ2-1, reads EPEVTQTPSHQVTQMGQEVILRCVPISNHLYFYWYRQILGQKVEFLVSFYNNEISEKSEIFDDQFSVERPDGSNFTLKIRSTKLEDSAMYFCATSRTGGWNEQFFGPGTRLTVL.

In its sample, this clonotype was seen a few times. The CDR3 region is CSASPQRRRPTDTQYF. The CDR3 nucleotides are TGCAGTGCTAGTCCCCAGCGTCGGCGCCCCACAGATACGCAGTATTTT. The chain is built from TRBV20-1 and TRBJ2-3; D unresolved. Germline V CDR1 and CDR2: DFQATT, SNEGSKA (reference sequence). This CDR3 spans 16 amino acids. V shed 3 bases and J shed 2 bases, with 18 bases lying between them.

This clonotype was seen a few times. J is TRBJ2-1 and V is TRBV5-1; 11 bases map to TRBD2. This CDR3 has 16 residues. V dropped 6 bases and J dropped 3; count of bases not matched to a gene: 8. Germline lookup yields CDR1 SGHRS and CDR2 YFSETQ. The CDR3 bases are TGCGCCAGCACCCTTAAGGGACTAGCGGACTACAATGAGCAGTTCTTC. It translates to CASTLKGLADYNEQFF.

This clonotype was seen at least ten times. CDR3 protein: CSARPGLAIYEQFF. Written as DNA, the CDR3 is TGCAGTGCTAGACCGGGACTAGCGATATATGAGCAGTTCTTC. The V and J genes are TRBV20-1 and TRBJ2-1; 10 positions match TRBD2. The germline V gene encodes CDR1 DFQATT and CDR2 SNEGSKA (reference sequence). This CDR3 comprises 14 residues. Trimming removed 2 bases from V and 8 bases from J; junction bases left unmatched: 6.